One and the same sample provided the 12 T cell receptor beta chains below, sequenced in a study of blood T cell repertoires in COVID-19. The protocol was immunoSEQ multiplex PCR, while the TCRdb copy is restricted to in-frame clones and leaves out a portion. The data show about 200,000 clones, more than 85% seen once. Sequencing input: peripheral blood. All receptors come from a woman in her forties or fifties with COVID-19, enrolled during active disease.

This chain uses TRBV4-3 with TRBJ2-1; weak D call: TRBD2 (6 bases). The CDR3 spans 17 residues. Germline V gene sequence: CDR1 LGHNA, CDR2 YSLEER. Trimming took 2 bases from V and 6 from J, leaving 20 bases between them. Here the CDR3 reads CASSQRREPQGSNEQFF. The CDR3 DNA reads TGCGCCAGCAGCCAAAGGAGGGAACCTCAGGGTTCCAATGAGCAGTTCTTC.

This clone was counted a single time. This chain links TRBV11-3 with TRBJ2-3; 9 nucleotides agree with TRBD2. CDR3 length equals 14 residues. Germline CDR1 and CDR2: SGHNT and YENEEA. V lost 4 bases and J lost 5; bases outside the gene matches: 4. The CDR3 bases are TGTGCCAGCAGCTCGGGACTAGCTGGAGATACGCAGTATTTT. This encodes CASSSGLAGDTQYF.

V is TRBV24-1 and J is TRBJ2-2; no definite D call. This CDR3 is 14 amino acids long. V lost 9 bases and J 4 bases, leaving 14 bases between the germline ends. Per germline, CDR1 KGHDR and CDR2 SFDVKD. For the CDR3, the DNA is TGTGCCACCCCCGCCCAGGAAGCCACCGGGGAGCTGTTTTTT. As protein: CATPAQEATGELFF.

The chain couples TRBV12-5 to TRBJ1-5; 9 bases map to TRBD1. CDR1 LGHNT and CDR2 FRNRAP come from the germline V gene. CDR3 length: 15 amino acids. Losses at the gene ends were 3 bases for V and 5 bases for J; bases not matched to a gene: 5. The CDR3 DNA is TGTGCTAGTGGTTTCCGGACAGGGGAGGATCAGCCCCAGCATTTT. Its protein is CASGFRTGEDQPQHF.

The V and J genes are TRBV15 and TRBJ2-3; TRBD2 matches 13 bases. Germline CDR1 reads LNHNV; CDR2 reads YYDKDF (reference sequence). This CDR3 is 17 amino acids long. The junction had 6 bases not matched to a gene; V was cut back by 3 bases and J by 3 bases. The CDR3, as DNA: TGTGCCACCAGCAGGGCCCTACTAGCGGGGGGGACAGATACGCAGTATTTT. This gives the protein CATSRALLAGGTDTQYF.

The gene calls are TRBV5-1 and TRBJ1-2; TRBD1 agrees at 9 bases. The CDR3 length is 12 residues. J was trimmed by 6 bases and V by 9 bases; bases with no gene match: 6. Germline V gives CDR1 SGHRS, CDR2 YFSETQ. The CDR3 coding sequence is TGCGCCACTACGGGACAGGGAAATGGCTACACCTTC. This encodes CATTGQGNGYTF.

This clone came up once. The chain has TRBV19 and TRBJ1-1; tentatively, D is TRBD1 (5 bases). The V and J ends lost 6 bases and 6 bases respectively, with 20 bases between them. In germline, CDR1 is LNHDA, CDR2 SQIVND (reference sequence). CDR3 length: 15 amino acids. CDR3 nucleotides: TGTGCCAGTAGCCCACCAGGGAAGAAGGTGGCTGAAGCTTTCTTT. Translating it yields CASSPPGKKVAEAFF.

This sequence joins TRBV5-6 and TRBJ2-5, with unresolved D. The germline CDR1 and CDR2 sequences are SGHDT and YYEEEE. CDR3 size: 13 residues. V was pared by 0 bases and J by 1 base, with 4 bases between. Written as DNA, the CDR3 is TGTGCCAGCAGCTTGGCGGTCCAAGAGACCCAGTACTTC. This encodes CASSLAVQETQYF.

The V gene is TRBV12-3 or TRBV12-4, the J gene TRBJ2-3, with TRBD2 as a possible D gene (5 bases). The V end was cut by 6 bases, the J end by 10 bases, with 14 bases between. The CDR3 totals 12 residues. For the CDR3, the DNA is TGTGCCAGCAGACATACTAGTACCGCGCAGTATTTT. Translated: CASRHTSTAQYF.

The chain employs TRBV7-2 and TRBJ2-5, with a tentative D call TRBD1 (6 bases). V dropped 3 bases and J dropped 5 bases, with 13 bases sitting between them. This CDR3 comprises 14 residues. Germline V gene sequence: CDR1 SGHTA, CDR2 FQGNSA. CDR3 in amino acids: CASSFQGMRETQYF. The CDR3 nucleotides are TGTGCCAGCAGCTTTCAGGGGATGAGGGAGACCCAGTACTTC.

This clone was seen just once. V is TRBV7-9 and J is TRBJ2-2; no clear D. The CDR3 runs 17 residues. The V gene's germline CDR1 is SEHNR and CDR2 FQNEAQ (reference sequence). With 3 bases removed from V and 4 bases from J, the gap between germline ends came to 18 bases. The chain's CDR3 is CASSFSWAKPFTGELFF. CDR3 bases: TGTGCCAGCAGCTTCTCTTGGGCAAAACCTTTCACCGGGGAGCTGTTTTTT.

The chain couples TRBV11-3 to TRBJ2-1, with TRBD2 identical over 12 bases. CDR3 length: 15 amino acids. Germline loops: CDR1 SGHNT, CDR2 YENEEA. V dropped 1 base and J dropped 7; count of bases not matched to a gene: 2. The CDR3 loop is CASSLGTSGENEQFF. The CDR3 DNA follows: TGTGCCAGCAGCTTAGGGACTAGCGGGGAGAATGAGCAGTTCTTC.